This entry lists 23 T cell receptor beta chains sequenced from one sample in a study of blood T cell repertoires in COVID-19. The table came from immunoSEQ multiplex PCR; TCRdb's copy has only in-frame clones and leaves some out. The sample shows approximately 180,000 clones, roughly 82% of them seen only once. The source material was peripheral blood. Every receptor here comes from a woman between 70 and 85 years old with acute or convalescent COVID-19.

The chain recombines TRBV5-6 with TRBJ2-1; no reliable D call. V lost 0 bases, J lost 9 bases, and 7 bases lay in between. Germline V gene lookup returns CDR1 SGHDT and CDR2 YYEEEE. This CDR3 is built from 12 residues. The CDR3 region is CASSLGATEQFF. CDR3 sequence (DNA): TGTGCCAGCAGCTTGGGGGCAACTGAGCAGTTCTTC.

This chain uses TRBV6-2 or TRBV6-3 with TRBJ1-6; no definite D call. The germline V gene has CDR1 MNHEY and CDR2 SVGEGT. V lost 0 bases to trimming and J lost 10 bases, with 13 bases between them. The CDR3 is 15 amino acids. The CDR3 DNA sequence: TGTGCCAGCAGTTACTCGCAAACACGAGGATCACCCCTCCACTTT. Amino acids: CASSYSQTRGSPLHF.

The CDR3 region has the DNA TGTGCCTGGAGTGATTCGGACAGCTCGAAGGAAGCTTTCTTT. Amino acid sequence: CAWSDSDSSKEAFF. The chain recombines TRBV30 with TRBJ1-1; TRBD1 is a possible D gene (6 bases). CDR1 is GTSNPN and CDR2 is SVGIG in the germline V gene (reference sequence). Trimming shortened V by 1 base and J by 8 bases, and 17 bases separated the two germline ends. The CDR3 loop spans 14 amino acids.

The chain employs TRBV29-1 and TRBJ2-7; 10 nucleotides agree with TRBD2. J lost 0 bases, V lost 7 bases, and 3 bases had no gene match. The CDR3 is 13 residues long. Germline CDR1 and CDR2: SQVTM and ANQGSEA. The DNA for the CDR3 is TGCAGCGGACTAGCGGGTAGCTCCTACGAGCAGTACTTC. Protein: CSGLAGSSYEQYF.

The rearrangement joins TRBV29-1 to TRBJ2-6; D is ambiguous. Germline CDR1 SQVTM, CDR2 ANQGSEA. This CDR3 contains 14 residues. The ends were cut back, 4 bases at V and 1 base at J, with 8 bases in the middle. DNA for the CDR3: TGCAGCGTTGTGTCAACTTCTGGGGCCAACGTCCTGACTTTC. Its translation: CSVVSTSGANVLTF.

Written as DNA, the CDR3 is TGTGCCTCCAGCGGGAGCGCGAGCTCCTACGAGCAGTACTTC. This sequence encodes CASSGSASSYEQYF. V is TRBV9 and J is TRBJ2-7; 8 bases map to TRBD2. This CDR3 region has 14 residues. The J segment lost 0 bases and the V segment lost 10 bases, leaving 9 bases of the junction unmatched. The germline V gene encodes CDR1 SGDLS and CDR2 YYNGEE. Complete variable domain (other parts from reference TRBV9 and TRBJ2-7): DSGVTQTPKHLITATGQRVTLRCSPRSGDLSVYWYQQSLDQGLQFLIQYYNGEERAKGNILERFSAQQFPDLHSELNLSSLELGDSALYFCASSGSASSYEQYFGPGTRLTVT.

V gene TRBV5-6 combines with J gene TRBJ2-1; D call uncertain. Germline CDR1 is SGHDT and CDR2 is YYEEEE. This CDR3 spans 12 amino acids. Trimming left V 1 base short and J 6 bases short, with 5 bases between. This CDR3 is CASSLNSNEQFF. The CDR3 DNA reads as TGTGCCAGCAGCTTGAACTCCAATGAGCAGTTCTTC.

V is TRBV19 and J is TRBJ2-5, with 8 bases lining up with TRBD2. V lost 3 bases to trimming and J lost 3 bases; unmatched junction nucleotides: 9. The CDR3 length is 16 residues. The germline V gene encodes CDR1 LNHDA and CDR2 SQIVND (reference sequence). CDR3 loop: CASSIYSSGREETQYF. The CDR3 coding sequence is TGTGCCAGTAGTATCTACTCCTCCGGGAGGGAAGAGACCCAGTACTTC.

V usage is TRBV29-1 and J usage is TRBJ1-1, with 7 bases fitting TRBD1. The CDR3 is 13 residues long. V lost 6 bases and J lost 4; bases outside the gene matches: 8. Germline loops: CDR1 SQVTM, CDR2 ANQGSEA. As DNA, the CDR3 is TGCAGCGTCAAGACAGGGTCGGGCACTGAAGCTTTCTTT. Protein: CSVKTGSGTEAFF. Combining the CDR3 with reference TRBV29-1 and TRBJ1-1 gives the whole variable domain SAVISQKPSRDICQRGTSLTIQCQVDSQVTMMFWYRQQPGQSLTLIATANQGSEATYESGFVIDKFPISRPNLTFSTLTVSNMSPEDSSIYLCSVKTGSGTEAFFGQGTRLTVV.

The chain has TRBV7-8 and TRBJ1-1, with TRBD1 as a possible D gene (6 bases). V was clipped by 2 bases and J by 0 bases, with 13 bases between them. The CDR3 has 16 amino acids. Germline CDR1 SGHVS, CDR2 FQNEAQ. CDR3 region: CASSLWGQGLNTEAFF. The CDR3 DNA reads TGTGCCAGCAGCTTATGGGGGCAGGGTTTGAACACTGAAGCTTTCTTT.

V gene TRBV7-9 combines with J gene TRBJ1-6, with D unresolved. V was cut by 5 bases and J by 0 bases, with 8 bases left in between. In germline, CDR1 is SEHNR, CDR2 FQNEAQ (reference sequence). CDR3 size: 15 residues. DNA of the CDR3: TGTGCCAGCAGCAGACAAAGCTCCTATAATTCACCCCTCCACTTT. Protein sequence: CASSRQSSYNSPLHF.

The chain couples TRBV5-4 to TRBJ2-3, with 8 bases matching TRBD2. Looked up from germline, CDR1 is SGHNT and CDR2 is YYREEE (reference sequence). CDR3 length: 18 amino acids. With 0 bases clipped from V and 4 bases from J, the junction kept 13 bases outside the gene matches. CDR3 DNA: TGTGCCAGCAGCTTGGCTCGGCTAGCGGGCGGGCAGGCAGATACGCAGTATTTT. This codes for CASSLARLAGGQADTQYF.

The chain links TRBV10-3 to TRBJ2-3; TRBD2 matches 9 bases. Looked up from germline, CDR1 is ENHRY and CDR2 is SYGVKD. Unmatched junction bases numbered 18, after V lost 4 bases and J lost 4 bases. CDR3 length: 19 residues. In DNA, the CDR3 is TGTGCCATCAGTGTGGGTGGAGGCGGGGGGGCGTTTTCCGCAGATACGCAGTATTTT. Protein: CAISVGGGGGAFSADTQYF.

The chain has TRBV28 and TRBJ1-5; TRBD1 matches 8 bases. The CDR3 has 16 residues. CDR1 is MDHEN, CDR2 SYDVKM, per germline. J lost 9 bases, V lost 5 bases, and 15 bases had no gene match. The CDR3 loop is CASSSPTGAPPGPQHF. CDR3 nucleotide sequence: TGTGCCAGCAGTAGTCCGACAGGGGCCCCGCCTGGGCCCCAGCATTTT.

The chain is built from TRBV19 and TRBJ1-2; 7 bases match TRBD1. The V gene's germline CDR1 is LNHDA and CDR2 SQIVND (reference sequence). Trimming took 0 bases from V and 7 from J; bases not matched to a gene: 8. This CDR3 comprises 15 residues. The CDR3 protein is CASSIDPTGYLGYTF. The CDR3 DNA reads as TGTGCCAGTAGTATAGACCCGACAGGGTATCTTGGCTACACCTTC.

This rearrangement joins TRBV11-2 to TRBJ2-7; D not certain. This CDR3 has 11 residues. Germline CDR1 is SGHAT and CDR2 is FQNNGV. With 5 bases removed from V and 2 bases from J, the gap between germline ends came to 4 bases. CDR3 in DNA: TGTGCCAGCAGCGTCACCTACGAGCAGTACTTC. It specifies CASSVTYEQYF.

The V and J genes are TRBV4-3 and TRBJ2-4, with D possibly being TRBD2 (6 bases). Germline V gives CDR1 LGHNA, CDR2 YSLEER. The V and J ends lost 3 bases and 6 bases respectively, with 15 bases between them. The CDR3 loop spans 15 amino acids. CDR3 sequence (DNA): TGCGCCAGCAGCCAGGCCGGGACCGGGGGAAACATTCAGTACTTC. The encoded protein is CASSQAGTGGNIQYF.

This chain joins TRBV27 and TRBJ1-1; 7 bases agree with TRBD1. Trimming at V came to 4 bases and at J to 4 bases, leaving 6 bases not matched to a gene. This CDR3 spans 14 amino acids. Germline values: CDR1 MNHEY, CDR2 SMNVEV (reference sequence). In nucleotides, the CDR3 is TGTGCCAGCAGTTCGTCTCGACAGGGCACTGAAGCTTTCTTT. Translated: CASSSSRQGTEAFF.

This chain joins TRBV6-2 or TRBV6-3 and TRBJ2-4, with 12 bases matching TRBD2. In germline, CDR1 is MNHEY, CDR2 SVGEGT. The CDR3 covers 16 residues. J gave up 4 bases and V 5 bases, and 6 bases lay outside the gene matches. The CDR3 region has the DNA TGTGCCAGCAGTCTCCTTGGACTAGCGGGGAAAAACATTCAGTACTTC. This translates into CASSLLGLAGKNIQYF.

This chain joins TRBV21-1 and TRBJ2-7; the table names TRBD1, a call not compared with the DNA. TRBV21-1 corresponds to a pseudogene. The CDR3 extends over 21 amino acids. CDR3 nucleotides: TGTGCCAGCAGCAAAGAGTTCTCTAGGGCAGGGGGCTCTTCAGGGGACTACGAGCAGTACTTC. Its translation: CASSKEFSRAGGSSGDYEQYF.

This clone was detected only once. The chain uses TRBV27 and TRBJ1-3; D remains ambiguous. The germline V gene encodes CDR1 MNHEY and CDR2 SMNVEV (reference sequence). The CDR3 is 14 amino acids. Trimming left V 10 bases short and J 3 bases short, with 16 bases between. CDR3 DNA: TGTGCCAATCCCTATCGGGGTTGTGGAAACACCATATATTTT. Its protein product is CANPYRGCGNTIYF.

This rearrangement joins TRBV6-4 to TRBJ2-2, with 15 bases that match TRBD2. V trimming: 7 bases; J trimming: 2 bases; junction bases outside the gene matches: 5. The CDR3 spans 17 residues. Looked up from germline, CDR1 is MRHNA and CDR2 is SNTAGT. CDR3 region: CASTGLAGGHNTGELFF. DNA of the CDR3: TGTGCCAGCACAGGACTAGCGGGGGGGCATAACACCGGGGAGCTGTTTTTT.

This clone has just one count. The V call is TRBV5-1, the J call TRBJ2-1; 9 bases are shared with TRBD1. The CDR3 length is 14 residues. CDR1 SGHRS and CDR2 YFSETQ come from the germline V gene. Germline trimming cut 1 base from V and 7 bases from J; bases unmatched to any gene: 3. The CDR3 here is CASSLRTGVNEQFF. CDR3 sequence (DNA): TGCGCCAGCAGCTTGAGGACAGGGGTTAATGAGCAGTTCTTC. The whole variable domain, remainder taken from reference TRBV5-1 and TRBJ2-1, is KAGVTQTPRYLIKTRGQQVTLSCSPISGHRSVSWYQQTPGQGLQFLFEYFSETQRNKGNFPGRFSGRQFSNSRSEMNVSTLELGDSALYLCASSLRTGVNEQFFGPGTRLTVL.